The TCR beta chain described here comes from a study of chemoradiotherapy in HPV16-positive cancers. Study in general: Functional T-cell assays on a couple of HPV16-positive patients' cells defined candidate HPV-specific clones and common TCR motifs.

Clones were sequenced by immunoSEQ multiplex PCR, and TCRdb holds only the in-frame ones, with some missing. This table holds tens of thousands of clones, roughly 86% found once. In regard to this clone: The antigen is undetermined.

This CDR3 is 17 amino acids long. CDR1 is SGHRS, CDR2 YFSETQ, per germline. V was pared by 2 bases and J by 3 bases, with 8 bases of the junction left unmatched. Broader study findings: Candidate HPV-specific clones and E7-related TCR motifs grew in tumor during treatment. HPV-specific T cells were functionally defined from only a couple of HPV16-positive patients.

The chain links TRBV5-1 to TRBJ2-2; 9 nucleotides line up with TRBD2. The material sequenced was blood, taken from a patient who underwent chemoradiotherapy. The clonotype was recovered from a human donor with HPV-associated anogenital cancer. This chain's CDR3 is CASSFLRGGRDTGELFF. The DNA for the CDR3 is TGCGCCAGCAGCTTTTTGCGGGGGGGCCGAGACACCGGGGAGCTGTTTTTT.